This TCR beta chain appears in the sequencing data of a study of Graves' ophthalmopathy and Graves' hyperthyroidism. TCR beta CDR3 amplification used RNA transcripts. The first-round RT-PCR employed HTBI primers together with the Qiagen OneStep RT-PCR kit. A multiplex PCR was then performed as the second round. TCRdb ran MiXCR on the multiplex PCR reads and lists one entry per CDR3 protein. The sample records 500,000 to 700,000 distinct CDR3 sequences, under 45% being singletons. The CDR3 consists of 14 residues. With 5 bases removed from V and 1 base from J, the gap between germline ends came to 9 bases. This clonotype has at least ten counts.

Sequencing was carried out using peripheral blood or thyroid tissue (not recorded which). The origin of this receptor is an adult man with Graves' hyperthyroidism. The V call is TRBV12-3 or TRBV12-4, the J call TRBJ1-3; D is unclear. The CDR3 sequence: CASSHQVSGNTIYF. CDR3 sequence (DNA): TGTGCCAGCAGTCATCAGGTGTCTGGAAACACCATATATTTT.